Listed here are 32 T cell receptor beta chains from one sample, sequenced in a study of spatial heterogeneity in lung cancer. Time point in this sample: blood at routine non-recurrence follow-up after resection. Each CDR3 protein gets one entry after TCRdb re-called the 5' RACE reads with MiXCR. The table has about 110,000 distinct CDR3 sequences, 10% to 14% seen once. This specimen consisted of PBMCs, obtained at follow-up. The receptors come from a female donor with early-stage non-small cell lung cancer.

This clonotype was counted a few times. V usage is TRBV7-3 and J usage is TRBJ2-1; 9 positions match TRBD2. Germline V gene sequence: CDR1 SGHTA, CDR2 FQGTGA. This CDR3 is 17 amino acids long. V lost 1 base, J lost 5 bases, and 9 bases stayed unmatched. CDR3 sequence reads: CASSLNGLAGLNNEQFF. The CDR3 bases are TGTGCCAGCAGCTTAAATGGGCTAGCGGGACTTAACAATGAGCAGTTCTTC.

The sample holds a few counts of this clonotype. The J gene is TRBJ1-1, the V gene TRBV6-2 or TRBV6-3; 7 nucleotides match TRBD1. Germline loops: CDR1 MNHEY, CDR2 SVGEGT. With 4 bases clipped from V and 4 bases from J, the junction kept 3 bases outside the gene matches. This CDR3 is built from 13 residues. CDR3 sequence: CASSWTGGTEAFF. DNA of the CDR3: TGTGCCAGCAGTTGGACAGGAGGCACTGAAGCTTTCTTT.

The chain employs TRBV30 and TRBJ2-3; D gene uncertain. Trimming removed 3 bases from V and 1 base from J, with 5 bases in between. CDR1 is GTSNPN, CDR2 SVGIG, per germline (reference sequence). The CDR3 consists of 12 residues. CDR3 bases: TGTGCCTGGAGGTATGGCACAGATACGCAGTATTTT. Protein sequence: CAWRYGTDTQYF.

This sequence joins TRBV24-1 and TRBJ2-1, with a possible D match to TRBD1 (5 bases). Trimming took off 1 base at V and 5 bases at J, with 11 bases between the two ends. The germline V gene encodes CDR1 KGHDR and CDR2 SFDVKD. This CDR3 is built from 15 residues. This CDR3 is CATSDFSQGNNEQFF. CDR3 sequence (DNA): TGTGCCACCAGTGATTTCTCGCAGGGCAACAATGAGCAGTTCTTC.

In this sample, this clonotype turned up a few times. The V and J genes are TRBV6-1 and TRBJ1-1; no clear D. Per germline, CDR1 MNHNS and CDR2 SASEGT. The V end lost 6 bases, the J end lost 6 bases, and 17 bases lay between the germline ends. The CDR3 has 14 amino acids. Here the CDR3 reads CASRTSLSTAEAFF. The CDR3, as DNA: TGTGCCAGCAGAACGTCCCTTAGCACGGCTGAAGCTTTCTTT.

The chain uses TRBV7-6 and TRBJ1-6, with 11 positions matching TRBD1. CDR3 length: 17 amino acids. Germline V gene lookup returns CDR1 SGHVS and CDR2 FNYEAQ. V lost 2 bases and J lost 6; bases outside the gene matches: 6. CDR3 region: CASSLTGGQGANSPLHF. CDR3 DNA sequence: TGTGCCAGCAGCTTAACGGGTGGACAGGGGGCTAATTCACCCCTCCACTTT.

The V gene is TRBV27, the J gene TRBJ2-1, with D possibly TRBD2 on 5 matching bases. V was pared by 6 bases and J by 7 bases, with 13 bases between. Germline V gene lookup returns CDR1 MNHEY and CDR2 SMNVEV (reference sequence). CDR3 length equals 13 residues. In DNA, the CDR3 is TGTGCCAGCAGCCCTACCACGGGGAATGAGCAGTTCTTC. Protein product: CASSPTTGNEQFF.

V and J are TRBV5-6 and TRBJ2-3; 9 positions match TRBD1. Trimming at V came to 4 bases and at J to 4 bases, leaving 10 bases not matched to a gene. Germline values: CDR1 SGHDT, CDR2 YYEEEE. The CDR3 totals 16 residues. CDR3 DNA: TGTGCCAGCAGCAAATCCGGGACAGGGCATTCAGATACGCAGTATTTT. Encoded protein: CASSKSGTGHSDTQYF. The whole variable domain, remainder taken from reference TRBV5-6 and TRBJ2-3, is DAGVTQSPTHLIKTRGQQVTLRCSPKSGHDTVSWYQQALGQGPQFIFQYYEEEERQRGNFPDRFSGHQFPNYSSELNVNALLLGDSALYLCASSKSGTGHSDTQYFGPGTRLTVL.

This clonotype was seen a few times. CDR3 in amino acids: CASSPNPRVRTDTQYF. In DNA, the CDR3 is TGTGCCAGCAGCCCCAACCCGAGGGTCCGCACAGATACGCAGTATTTT. The V gene is TRBV7-2, the J gene TRBJ2-3, with D possibly being TRBD2 (5 bases). The CDR3 loop spans 16 amino acids. The V end was cut by 5 bases, the J end by 1 base, with 16 bases between. CDR1 is SGHTA, CDR2 FQGNSA, per germline.

In DNA form, the CDR3 reads TGTGCCATCAGTACCTCGGGACAGGGGACTGAAGCTTTCTTT. It encodes CAISTSGQGTEAFF. The chain carries TRBV10-3 and TRBJ1-1; 10 bases are shared with TRBD1. The germline V gene has CDR1 ENHRY and CDR2 SYGVKD. V shed 5 bases and J 5 bases; nucleotides not matched to a gene: 5. The CDR3 consists of 14 residues.

The chain employs TRBV29-1 and TRBJ1-4; D gene ambiguous. The V end was cut by 5 bases, the J end by 7 bases, with 11 bases between. This CDR3 is 12 amino acids long. CDR1 and CDR2 from the germline V gene are SQVTM and ANQGSEA. The CDR3 spells CSVQLGGEKLFF. CDR3 bases: TGCAGCGTTCAGCTGGGAGGTGAAAAACTGTTTTTT. Drawing the rest from reference TRBV29-1 and TRBJ1-4, the complete variable domain is SAVISQKPSRDICQRGTSLTIQCQVDSQVTMMFWYRQQPGQSLTLIATANQGSEATYESGFVIDKFPISRPNLTFSTLTVSNMSPEDSSIYLCSVQLGGEKLFFGSGTQLSVL.

This clonotype was found a few times. The V call is TRBV2, the J call TRBJ1-1, with D possibly matching TRBD1 (6 bases). CDR1 and CDR2 (germline): SNHLY, FYNNEI. The germline V and J ends were trimmed by 0 bases and 6 bases, with 14 bases remaining between them. The length of the CDR3 is 15 residues. The CDR3: CASSEAKQGKAEAFF. The CDR3 nucleotides are TGTGCCAGCAGTGAAGCAAAACAGGGTAAGGCTGAAGCTTTCTTT.

This clonotype came up a few times. The chain combines TRBV7-9 with TRBJ2-7; 10 positions agree with TRBD2. The CDR3 spans 16 residues. Germline CDR1 is SEHNR and CDR2 is FQNEAQ (reference sequence). The junction had 5 bases not matched to a gene; V was cut back by 3 bases and J by 0 bases. The DNA of the CDR3 is TGTGCCAGCAGCTTGCCTAGCGGGAGTGGCTCCTACGAGCAGTACTTC. Protein product: CASSLPSGSGSYEQYF.

This clonotype was seen repeatedly, ten times or more. The chain employs TRBV10-3 and TRBJ1-4, with 10 bases identical to TRBD1. V lost 5 bases to trimming and J lost 11 bases; unmatched junction nucleotides: 5. The CDR3 sequence is 13 residues long. Germline loops: CDR1 ENHRY, CDR2 SYGVKD. The CDR3 DNA follows: TGTGCCATCAGTTCCGGGACAGGGGATAAACTGTTTTTT. It is translated as CAISSGTGDKLFF.

This clonotype was counted a few times. The V call is TRBV6-6, the J call TRBJ2-7, with 11 bases lining up with TRBD2. V lost 6 bases and J lost 4; bases outside the gene matches: 17. The CDR3 covers 18 residues. CDR1 is MNHNY, CDR2 SVGAGI, per germline (reference sequence). CDR3 nucleotide sequence: TGTGCCAGCAGCAACCCGAGCCCGAGACTAGCGGGACAGTACGAGCAGTACTTC. This translates into CASSNPSPRLAGQYEQYF.

This clonotype has more than one count but fewer than ten. The chain recombines TRBV5-1 with TRBJ2-7; D gene unclear. Trimming shortened V by 7 bases and J by 4 bases, and 15 bases separated the two germline ends. The CDR3 totals 13 residues. Germline V gene data show CDR1 as SGHRS and CDR2 as YFSETQ. CDR3 bases: TGCGCCAGCGCCTACACTCGTGGGTACGAGCAGTACTTC. Protein product: CASAYTRGYEQYF.

In this sample, this clonotype turned up many times. This chain links TRBV7-9 with TRBJ2-3, with D unresolved. The germline V gene has CDR1 SEHNR and CDR2 FQNEAQ (reference sequence). The CDR3 loop spans 15 amino acids. With 2 bases removed from V and 2 bases from J, the gap between germline ends came to 11 bases. CDR3 DNA: TGTGCCAGCAGCTTAATCCTCGGCGACACAGATACGCAGTATTTT. This codes for CASSLILGDTDTQYF.

In DNA, the CDR3 is TGCAGTGCTAGGAAACGGGGACTAGCGGGAGGTGAGCAGTTCTTC. This codes for CSARKRGLAGGEQFF. The rearrangement uses TRBV20-1 and TRBJ2-1, with TRBD2 matching 15 bases. Germline loops: CDR1 DFQATT, CDR2 SNEGSKA (reference sequence). The CDR3 contains 15 residues. Trimming at V came to 3 bases and at J to 9 bases, leaving 6 bases not matched to a gene.

The V gene is TRBV25-1, the J gene TRBJ2-1; D is undetermined. This CDR3 comprises 15 residues. V lost 3 bases and J lost 0, with 9 bases in between. Germline-derived CDR1 and CDR2 are MGHDK and SYGVNS. CDR3 region: CASSDSASSYNEQFF. The CDR3 DNA follows: TGTGCCAGCAGTGACAGCGCGAGCTCCTACAATGAGCAGTTCTTC.

In its sample, this clonotype was seen a few times. The gene calls are TRBV30 and TRBJ1-6; TRBD1 might be the D (6 bases). V was pared by 3 bases and J by 9 bases, with 18 bases between. The CDR3 consists of 15 residues. The germline V gene has CDR1 GTSNPN and CDR2 SVGIG (reference sequence). The CDR3 is CAWRRQGMPISPLHF. The CDR3 DNA follows: TGTGCCTGGAGAAGGCAGGGGATGCCCATTTCACCCCTCCACTTT.

This clonotype was seen ten or more times. The chain has TRBV9 and TRBJ2-2; D not resolved. There are 16 residues in the CDR3. Germline CDR1 and CDR2: SGDLS and YYNGEE. V lost 0 bases and J 4 bases, leaving 13 bases between the germline ends. The chain's CDR3 is CASSVGSRPRTGELFF. The CDR3 coding sequence is TGTGCCAGCAGCGTAGGATCAAGGCCCCGCACCGGGGAGCTGTTTTTT.

Many counts were recorded for this clonotype. This chain uses TRBV5-6 with TRBJ2-7; 9 bases agree with TRBD2. Trimming took 4 bases from V and 2 from J; bases not matched to a gene: 4. Germline values: CDR1 SGHDT, CDR2 YYEEEE. The CDR3 loop spans 14 amino acids. CDR3 loop: CASSPGTSPYEQYF. The CDR3 DNA follows: TGTGCCAGCAGCCCCGGGACTAGCCCCTACGAGCAGTACTTC.

This clonotype has just a few counts. The chain combines TRBV12-3 or TRBV12-4 with TRBJ2-1; D uncertain. The CDR3 sequence is 11 residues long. Trimming removed 4 bases at V and 8 bases at J, with 6 bases between. CDR3 in amino acids: CASSSYDEQFF. For the CDR3, the DNA is TGTGCCAGCAGTTCATACGATGAGCAGTTCTTC.

Only a few counts were recorded for this clonotype. V is TRBV19 and J is TRBJ1-5; 7 bases line up with TRBD1. CDR1 is LNHDA, CDR2 SQIVND, per germline (reference sequence). The trim removed 5 bases at V and 3 bases at J, leaving 7 bases unmatched. The CDR3 is 15 residues long. CDR3 in amino acids: CASSAWTGANQPQHF. The DNA of the CDR3 is TGTGCCAGTAGTGCATGGACAGGAGCCAATCAGCCCCAGCATTTT. The whole variable domain, remainder taken from reference TRBV19 and TRBJ1-5, is DGGITQSPKYLFRKEGQNVTLSCEQNLNHDAMYWYRQDPGQGLRLIYYSQIVNDFQKGDIAEGYSVSREKKESFPLTVTSAQKNPTAFYLCASSAWTGANQPQHFGDGTRLSIL.

V is TRBV7-9 and J is TRBJ2-1; either TRBD1 or TRBD2 may fit D (5 bases each). The V gene's germline CDR1 is SEHNR and CDR2 FQNEAQ (reference sequence). The V end lost 3 bases, the J end lost 8 bases, and 17 bases lay between the germline ends. The CDR3 has 15 amino acids. The CDR3 DNA sequence: TGTGCCAGCAGCTTGTCCGGGACCCGAGTAGATGAGCAGTTCTTC. It translates to CASSLSGTRVDEQFF.

The chain has TRBV20-1 and TRBJ2-7; no definite D call. Germline CDR1 reads DFQATT; CDR2 reads SNEGSKA (reference sequence). V lost 0 bases to trimming and J lost 0 bases, with 12 bases between them. This CDR3 spans 15 amino acids. CDR3 in DNA: TGCAGTGCTAGAGAGGGTCCTCAAAGCTCCTACGAGCAGTACGTC. Translated, it gives CSAREGPQSSYEQYV.

This rearrangement joins TRBV15 to TRBJ2-7; D ambiguous. CDR3 size: 19 residues. Germline assignment: CDR1 LNHNV and CDR2 YYDKDF (reference sequence). Trimming removed 3 bases at V and 2 bases at J, with 26 bases between. This chain's CDR3 is CATSSEIRIAAGRPYEQYF. The CDR3 nucleotides are TGTGCCACCAGCAGTGAAATCCGAATCGCCGCAGGCCGGCCCTACGAGCAGTACTTC.

This clonotype came up a few times. The rearrangement joins TRBV12-3 or TRBV12-4 to TRBJ2-2; 10 bases line up with TRBD1. With 6 bases clipped from V and 0 bases from J, the junction kept 4 bases outside the gene matches. The CDR3 runs 16 residues. DNA for the CDR3: TGTGCCAGCAGACCGACAGGGGGCCCGAACACCGGGGAGCTGTTTTTT. Translation: CASRPTGGPNTGELFF.

In its sample, this clonotype was seen a few times. The chain couples TRBV2 to TRBJ2-7; the match to TRBD2 covers 7 bases. Germline-derived CDR1 and CDR2 are SNHLY and FYNNEI. The ends lost 4 bases at V and 0 bases at J; junction bases unmatched: 3. This CDR3 is built from 14 residues. The CDR3 region is CASSVGLLSYEQYF. For the CDR3, the DNA is TGTGCCAGCAGTGTGGGACTACTCTCCTACGAGCAGTACTTC.

This clonotype has only a few counts. This chain links TRBV7-8 with TRBJ2-3; TRBD2 might be the D (5 bases). The CDR3 length is 16 residues. V lost 5 bases to trimming and J lost 2 bases, with 17 bases between them. Germline CDR1 and CDR2: SGHVS and FQNEAQ. DNA of the CDR3: TGTGCCAGCAGCCGGTCTCGAGCGGTGTACACAGATACGCAGTATTTT. Amino acid sequence: CASSRSRAVYTDTQYF.

This clonotype has a count of ten or more. The chain has TRBV12-3 or TRBV12-4 and TRBJ2-5; 7 bases map to TRBD2. The CDR3 loop spans 15 amino acids. V dropped 6 bases and J dropped 0; count of bases not matched to a gene: 7. The CDR3 coding sequence is TGTGCCAGCAGCCCCGGCGCGGGAGACCAAGAGACCCAGTACTTC. Encoded protein: CASSPGAGDQETQYF.

This chain joins TRBV29-1 and TRBJ2-3, with D possibly matching TRBD2 (6 bases). V was trimmed by 6 bases and J by 4 bases, leaving 20 bases between them. CDR1 is SQVTM, CDR2 ANQGSEA, per germline. The CDR3 loop spans 15 amino acids. The DNA for the CDR3 is TGCAGCGTGAACAGTTGGCGGGAAAGGGCAGATACGCAGTATTTT. Protein product: CSVNSWRERADTQYF.